The present entry profiles one T cell receptor (beta chain) with its context. This sample is drawn from a study of blood T cell repertoires in COVID-19. Turning to the study itself: Specimens from acute and convalescent COVID-19 originated in the United States, Italy and Spain. T cells, B-cell-depleted T cells, or PBMCs provided the cDNA or gDNA that served as material.

The CDR3 covers 17 residues. Authors' processing steps: Cell counts per sample came from amplifying reference gene primers. Libraries were prepared by immunoSEQ multiplex PCR; TCRdb keeps only in-frame clonotypes and omits some of them. V and J calls and clone size are as listed in that table; D and trimming were resolved from the DNA. In the table there are some 56,000 clones, roughly 86% of which are singletons. The sample comprised peripheral blood. This receptor was obtained from a woman of 80 years or more with acute or convalescent COVID-19. The rearrangement joins TRBV21-1 to TRBJ1-5; the table's TRBD1 call for D was not verified on the DNA. TRBV21-1 is a known pseudogene. Here the CDR3 reads CASSNWNEGAGDQPQHF. The CDR3 DNA sequence: TGTGCCAGCAGCAATTGGAACGAGGGGGCAGGGGATCAGCCCCAGCATTTT.